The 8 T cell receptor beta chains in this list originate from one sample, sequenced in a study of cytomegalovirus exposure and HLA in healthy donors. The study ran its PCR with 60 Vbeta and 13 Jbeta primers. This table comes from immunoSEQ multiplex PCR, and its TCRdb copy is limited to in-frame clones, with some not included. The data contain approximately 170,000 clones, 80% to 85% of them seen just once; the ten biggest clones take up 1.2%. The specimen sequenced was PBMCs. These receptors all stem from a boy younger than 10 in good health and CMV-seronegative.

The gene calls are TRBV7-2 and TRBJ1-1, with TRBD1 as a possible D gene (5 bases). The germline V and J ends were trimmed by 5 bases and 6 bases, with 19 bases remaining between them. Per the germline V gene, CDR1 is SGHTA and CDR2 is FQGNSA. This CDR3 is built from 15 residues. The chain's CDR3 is CASSPQVRDQAEAFF. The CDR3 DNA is TGTGCCAGCAGCCCGCAAGTCAGGGATCAGGCTGAAGCTTTCTTT.

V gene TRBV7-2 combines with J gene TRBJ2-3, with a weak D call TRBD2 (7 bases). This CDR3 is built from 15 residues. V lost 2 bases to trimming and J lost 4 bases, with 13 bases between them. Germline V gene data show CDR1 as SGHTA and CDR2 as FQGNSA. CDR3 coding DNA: TGTGCCAGCAGCTTATCGGGGGGCCTTGCAGATACGCAGTATTTT. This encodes CASSLSGGLADTQYF.

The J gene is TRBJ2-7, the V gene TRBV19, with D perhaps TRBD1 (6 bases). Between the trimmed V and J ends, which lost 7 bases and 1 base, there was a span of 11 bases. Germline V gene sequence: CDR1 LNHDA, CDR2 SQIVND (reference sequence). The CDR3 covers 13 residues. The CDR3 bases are TGTGCCAGTACCTCCGGGACATCCTACGAGCAGTACTTC. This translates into CASTSGTSYEQYF.

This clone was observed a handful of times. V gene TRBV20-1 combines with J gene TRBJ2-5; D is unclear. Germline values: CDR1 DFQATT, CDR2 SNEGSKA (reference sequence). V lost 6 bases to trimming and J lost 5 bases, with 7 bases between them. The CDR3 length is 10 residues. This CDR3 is CSAVSETQYF. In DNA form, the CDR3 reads TGCAGTGCCGTCTCGGAGACCCAGTACTTC.

CDR3 loop: CSAPGTGGETQYF. The CDR3, as DNA: TGCAGCGCCCCAGGGACAGGGGGGGAGACCCAGTACTTC. The V call is TRBV29-1, the J call TRBJ2-5, with 11 bases lining up with TRBD1. The V segment lost 7 bases and the J segment 5 bases; nucleotides outside the gene matches: 6. Germline loops: CDR1 SQVTM, CDR2 ANQGSEA. This CDR3 has 13 amino acids.

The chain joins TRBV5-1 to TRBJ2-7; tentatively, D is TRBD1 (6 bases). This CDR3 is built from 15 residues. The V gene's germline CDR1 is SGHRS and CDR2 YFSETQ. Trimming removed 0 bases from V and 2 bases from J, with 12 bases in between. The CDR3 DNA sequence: TGCGCCAGCAGCTTGGAAGGGGGTGGAACCTACGAGCAGTACTTC. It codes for CASSLEGGGTYEQYF.

CDR3 protein: CASSEWGGGTDTQYF. The CDR3 nucleotides are TGTGCCAGCAGTGAATGGGGGGGAGGGACAGATACGCAGTATTTT. The J gene is TRBJ2-3, the V gene TRBV6-1; 7 bases are shared with TRBD2. The length of the CDR3 is 15 residues. The germline V gene has CDR1 MNHNS and CDR2 SASEGT. V shed 2 bases, J shed 3 bases, and the junction held 5 bases outside the gene matches.

As DNA, the CDR3 is TGCGCCAGCAGCACCGGACAGGGGGCCACTGAAGCTTTCTTT. Residues: CASSTGQGATEAFF. V and J are TRBV5-1 and TRBJ1-1, with 11 nucleotides matching TRBD1. Trimming at V came to 4 bases and at J to 4 bases, leaving 3 bases not matched to a gene. CDR3 length: 14 residues. From germline, CDR1 is SGHRS and CDR2 YFSETQ.